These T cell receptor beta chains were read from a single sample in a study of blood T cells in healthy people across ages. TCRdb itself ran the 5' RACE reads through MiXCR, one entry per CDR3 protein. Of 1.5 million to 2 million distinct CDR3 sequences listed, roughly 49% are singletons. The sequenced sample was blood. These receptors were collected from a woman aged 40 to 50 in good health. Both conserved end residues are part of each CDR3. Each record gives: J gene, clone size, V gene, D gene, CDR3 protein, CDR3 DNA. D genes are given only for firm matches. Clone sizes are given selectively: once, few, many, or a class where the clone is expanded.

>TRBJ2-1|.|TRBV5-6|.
CASSLVGRSFF
TGTGCCAGCAGCTTAGTAGGGAGGTCGTTCTTC
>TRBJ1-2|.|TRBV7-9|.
CASSQQGQEYTF
TGTGCCAGCAGCCAGCAAGGGCAGGAGTACACCTTC
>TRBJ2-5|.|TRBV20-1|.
CSAQSTTGRVGETQYF
TGCAGTGCGCAATCCACGACGGGCAGGGTGGGGGAGACCCAGTACTTC
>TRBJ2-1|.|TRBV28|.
CASSSPGGYSYNEQFF
TGTGCCAGCAGCTCTCCGGGGGGCTACTCCTACAATGAGCAGTTCTTC
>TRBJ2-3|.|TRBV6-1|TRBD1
CASSELGQGSRDTQYF
TGTGCCAGCAGTGAGTTAGGACAGGGTTCTAGAGATACGCAGTATTTT
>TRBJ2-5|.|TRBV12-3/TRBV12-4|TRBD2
CASSWNSGGQETQYF
TGTGCCAGCAGTTGGAATAGCGGGGGGCAAGAGACCCAGTACTTC
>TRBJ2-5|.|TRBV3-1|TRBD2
CASSQGLSGGRQETQYF
TGTGCCAGCAGCCAAGGCCTGAGCGGGGGGCGCCAAGAGACCCAGTACTTC
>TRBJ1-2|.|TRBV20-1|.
CSAWGLANYGYTF
TGCAGTGCCTGGGGCCTAGCTAACTATGGCTACACCTTC
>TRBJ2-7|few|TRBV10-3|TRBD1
CAISETGQGGSYEQYF
TGTGCCATCAGTGAGACCGGACAGGGGGGAAGCTACGAGCAGTACTTC
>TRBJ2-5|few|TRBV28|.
CASSLPDSNQETQYF
TGTGCCAGCAGTTTACCGGACAGTAACCAAGAGACCCAGTACTTC
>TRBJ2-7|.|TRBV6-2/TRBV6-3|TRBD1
CASSFTSTGGKSYEQYF
TGTGCCAGCAGTTTCACTTCGACAGGGGGGAAATCCTACGAGCAGTACTTC
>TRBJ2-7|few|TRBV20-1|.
CSASRTSYEQYF
TGCAGTGCTAGCCGGACTTCCTACGAGCAGTACTTC
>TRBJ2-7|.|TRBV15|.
CATSRGRPGSYEQYF
TGTGCCACCAGCAGAGGTCGGCCAGGCTCCTACGAGCAGTACTTC
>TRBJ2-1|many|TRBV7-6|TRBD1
CASSLRDSTYNEQFF
TGTGCCAGCAGCTTAAGGGACAGCACCTACAATGAGCAGTTCTTC
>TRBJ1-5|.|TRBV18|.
CASSPPPPGNQPQHF
TGTGCCAGCTCACCACCCCCGCCGGGGAATCAGCCCCAGCATTTT
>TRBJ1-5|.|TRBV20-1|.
CSARRAGVQPQHF
TGCAGTGCTAGAAGGGCAGGGGTTCAGCCCCAGCATTTT